This T cell receptor (beta chain) was profiled in a study of blood T cell repertoires in COVID-19. The V segment lost 2 bases and the J segment 3 bases; nucleotides outside the gene matches: 10. From germline, CDR1 is SEHNR and CDR2 FQNEAQ (reference sequence). CDR3 size: 18 residues. In the study's own analysis: Estimates of nucleated cell counts were drawn from the amplification of reference gene primers. Using immunoSEQ multiplex PCR, the repertoire was profiled, and TCRdb retains in-frame clones only, with some absent. D and trimming come from the DNA, and the V and J calls and clone size come from that table. This sample has approximately 24,000 clones, with around 90% found just once.

Sequencing was performed on peripheral blood. The sequence was collected from a woman aged 70-85 years with active COVID-19. This rearrangement joins TRBV7-9 to TRBJ1-4; TRBD1 aligns across 9 bases. The CDR3 protein is CASSLWSGTGNANEKLFF. CDR3 coding DNA: TGTGCCAGCAGCTTATGGTCCGGGACAGGGAACGCTAATGAAAAACTGTTTTTT.